This T cell receptor (beta chain) was identified in a study of blood T cell repertoires in COVID-19. In the authors' workflow: Reference gene primers were amplified, and this amplification served to estimate nucleated cell counts. The repertoire was sequenced with immunoSEQ multiplex PCR; TCRdb's copy has only in-frame clones and lacks some. The V and J calls and clone size come from that table; D and trimming were worked out from the DNA. The table records more than 95,000 clones, around 90% of them present only once. This receptor was taken from a human donor in a cohort sampled during active COVID-19. The sequenced sample consisted of peripheral blood.

CDR3 in DNA: TGCGCCAGCAGCTTATCGGACTACTACAATGAGCAGTTCTTC. This encodes CASSLSDYYNEQFF. The chain employs TRBV5-1 and TRBJ2-1; TRBD2 is a possible D gene (6 bases). V lost 2 bases to trimming and J lost 3 bases, with 9 bases between them. CDR1 and CDR2 from the germline V gene are SGHRS and YFSETQ. This CDR3 spans 14 amino acids.